This TCR beta chain was recovered during a study of blood T cell repertoires in COVID-19. Whole-study context: Whether acute or convalescent, the COVID-19 samples came from the United States, Italy and Spain. Sample material is recorded as cDNA or gDNA derived from T cells, B-cell-depleted T cells, or PBMCs.

CDR3 size: 15 residues. The germline V gene encodes CDR1 MNHEY and CDR2 SVGAGI. Trimming removed 6 bases from V and 0 bases from J; junction bases left unmatched: 5. Original handling: Amplifying reference gene primers gave estimates of nucleated cell counts. Sequencing was performed with immunoSEQ multiplex PCR; in TCRdb, only in-frame clones are kept and a portion is missing. The V and J calls and clone size come from that table; D and trimming were worked out from the DNA. The data show around 300,000 clones, with about 82% seen just once and just over 7% held by the top ten. The receptor was isolated from a human donor in a cohort sampled during active COVID-19. The sample was peripheral blood. The V and J genes are TRBV6-5 and TRBJ1-5, with 7 positions matching TRBD1. In nucleotides, the CDR3 is TGTGCCAGCAGCCGGGACAGCTATAGCAATCAGCCCCAGCATTTT. As protein: CASSRDSYSNQPQHF.